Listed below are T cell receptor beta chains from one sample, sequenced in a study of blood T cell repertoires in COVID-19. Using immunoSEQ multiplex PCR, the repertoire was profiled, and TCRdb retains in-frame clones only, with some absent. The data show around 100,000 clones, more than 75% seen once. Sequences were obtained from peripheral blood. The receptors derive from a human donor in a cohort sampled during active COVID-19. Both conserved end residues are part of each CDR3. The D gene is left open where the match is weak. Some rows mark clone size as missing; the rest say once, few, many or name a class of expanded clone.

CASSLREGTEAFF	TGTGCCAGCAGCTTACGGGAGGGCACTGAAGCTTTCTTT	-	TRBJ1-1	TRBV7-9	-
CASTQQGTHTDTQYF	TGTGCCAGCACCCAACAGGGTACCCACACAGATACGCAGTATTTT	-	TRBJ2-3	TRBV2	-
CASSQVHREETQYF	TGCGCCAGCAGCCAAGTGCACAGGGAAGAGACCCAGTACTTC	-	TRBJ2-5	TRBV4-1	-
CASSPTLDRNTEAFF	TGTGCCAGCTCACCAACTTTGGACAGGAACACTGAAGCTTTCTTT	-	TRBJ1-1	TRBV18	-
CATSLRGRNNEQFF	TGTGCCACCAGCCTAAGGGGGCGGAACAATGAGCAGTTCTTC	-	TRBJ2-1	TRBV24-1	TRBD1
CASSDISNQPQHF	TGTGCCAGCAGTGACATTAGCAATCAGCCCCAGCATTTT	few	TRBJ1-5	TRBV2	-
CASSHSFGTGPRETQYF	TGTGCCAGCAGTCATTCATTCGGGACAGGGCCTCGCGAGACCCAGTACTTC	-	TRBJ2-5	TRBV27	TRBD1
CASSFLYEQYF	TGTGCCAGCAGCTTCCTATACGAGCAGTACTTC	-	TRBJ2-7	TRBV7-9	-
CASSDGQGNQPQHF	TGCGCCAGCAGCGACGGACAGGGCAATCAGCCCCAGCATTTT	-	TRBJ1-5	TRBV5-1	TRBD1
CASSKALSSGGAGHGEQFF	TGTGCCAGCAGCAAAGCGCTTTCTAGCGGGGGGGCCGGTCACGGTGAGCAGTTCTTC	-	TRBJ2-1	TRBV21-1	-
CASTRTSGSTDTQYF	TGTGCCAGTACACGCACTAGCGGGAGCACAGATACGCAGTATTTT	-	TRBJ2-3	TRBV19	TRBD2
CASSLTRTANYGQFF	TGTGCCAGCAGTTTAACGAGGACTGCGAATTACGGGCAGTTCTTC	-	TRBJ2-1	TRBV27	-
CASSLRGINYEQYF	TGTGCCAGCAGTTTAAGAGGAATAAACTACGAGCAGTACTTC	-	TRBJ2-7	TRBV27	-
CASSEPPGWTGSAYEQYF	TGTGCCAGCAGTGAGCCCCCCGGGTGGACAGGGTCGGCCTACGAGCAGTACTTC	-	TRBJ2-7	TRBV2	TRBD1
CASSDNSLFETQYF	TGTGCCAGCAGTGATAATAGCCTTTTCGAGACCCAGTACTTC	-	TRBJ2-5	TRBV6-1	-
CASSLSRDRRNQPQHF	TGTGCCAGCAGTTTATCCCGGGACAGGCGGAATCAGCCCCAGCATTTT	-	TRBJ1-5	TRBV28	TRBD1
CASSLGGQGGFEQYF	TGTGCCAGCAGCTTAGGGGGACAGGGCGGTTTCGAGCAGTACTTC	-	TRBJ2-7	TRBV7-2	TRBD1
CASSLAPQVNTEAFF	TGTGCCAGCAGCTTAGCCCCACAGGTAAACACTGAAGCTTTCTTT	-	TRBJ1-1	TRBV11-2	-
CASSLGQGGSNQPQHF	TGTGCCAGCAGCCTAGGACAGGGCGGGTCCAATCAGCCCCAGCATTTT	-	TRBJ1-5	TRBV7-2	TRBD1
CASSQWTDPNIQYF	TGTGCCAGCAGCCAATGGACAGATCCTAACATTCAGTACTTC	-	TRBJ2-4	TRBV3-1/TRBV3-2	-
CASSEGQGWDTEAFF	TGTGCCAGCAGTGAGGGACAGGGTTGGGACACTGAAGCTTTCTTT	-	TRBJ1-1	TRBV2	TRBD1
CASIKTGGTEAFF	TGTGCCAGTATTAAGACTGGAGGGACTGAAGCTTTCTTT	-	TRBJ1-1	TRBV19	-
CAWNPPGREQPQHF	TGTGCCTGGAACCCCCCCGGGAGAGAACAGCCCCAGCATTTT	-	TRBJ1-5	TRBV30	-
CASSLNRGASTGELFF	TGTGCCAGCAGCTTAAACAGGGGGGCGAGCACCGGGGAGCTGTTTTTT	-	TRBJ2-2	TRBV7-2	TRBD1
CASQTAGGATEAFF	TGTGCCAGCCAAACCGCTGGCGGTGCGACTGAAGCTTTCTTT	-	TRBJ1-1	TRBV6-6	-
CATSSQQGSNQPQHF	TGTGCCACCAGCAGCCAACAGGGTAGCAATCAGCCCCAGCATTTT	-	TRBJ1-5	TRBV15	-
CASSLLVRETQYF	TGCGCCAGCAGCCTCCTAGTACGAGAGACCCAGTACTTC	-	TRBJ2-5	TRBV4-1	-
CASRSGPRHDNEQFF	TGTGCCAGCAGGTCGGGTCCCCGTCACGACAATGAGCAGTTCTTC	-	TRBJ2-1	TRBV6-5	-
CASRPGLAGYNEQFF	TGTGCCAGCCGCCCGGGACTAGCGGGATACAATGAGCAGTTCTTC	-	TRBJ2-1	TRBV7-9	TRBD2